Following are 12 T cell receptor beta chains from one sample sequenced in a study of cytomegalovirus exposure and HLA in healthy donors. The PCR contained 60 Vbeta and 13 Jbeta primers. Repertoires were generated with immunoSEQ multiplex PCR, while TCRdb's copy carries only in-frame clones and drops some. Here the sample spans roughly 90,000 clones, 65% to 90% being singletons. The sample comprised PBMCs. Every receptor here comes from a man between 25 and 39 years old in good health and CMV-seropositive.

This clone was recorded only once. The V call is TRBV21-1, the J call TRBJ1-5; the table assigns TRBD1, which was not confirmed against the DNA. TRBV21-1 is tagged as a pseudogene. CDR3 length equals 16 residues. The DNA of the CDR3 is TGTGCCAGCAGCAAAGAGGGCCGGACAACCAATCAGCCCCAGCATTTT. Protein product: CASSKEGRTTNQPQHF.

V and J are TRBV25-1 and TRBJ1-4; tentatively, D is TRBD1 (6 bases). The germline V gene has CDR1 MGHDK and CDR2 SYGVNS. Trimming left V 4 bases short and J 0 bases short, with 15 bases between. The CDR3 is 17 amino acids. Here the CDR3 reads CASSARMGAATNEKLFF. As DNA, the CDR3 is TGTGCCAGCAGTGCGCGAATGGGGGCCGCAACTAATGAAAAACTGTTTTTT. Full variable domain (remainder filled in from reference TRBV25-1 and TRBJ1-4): EADIYQTPRYLVIGTGKKITLECSQTMGHDKMYWYQQDPGMELHLIHYSYGVNSTEKGDLSSESTVSRIRTEHFPLTLESARPSHTSQYLCASSARMGAATNEKLFFGSGTQLSVL.

CDR3 protein: CAPPNPRDGTANYGYTF. The DNA of the CDR3 is TGTGCCCCCCCAAACCCCCGGGACGGGACAGCGAACTATGGCTACACCTTC. The chain employs TRBV28 and TRBJ1-2; 7 bases are a match to TRBD1. Germline CDR1 and CDR2: MDHEN and SYDVKM. The junction had 20 bases not matched to a gene; V was cut back by 11 bases and J by 2 bases. The CDR3 is 17 residues long.

CDR3 in DNA: TGTGCCAGCAGGGTTTTGGGCAACACTGAAGCTTTCTTT. It codes for CASRVLGNTEAFF. The rearrangement uses TRBV28 and TRBJ1-1; no clear D gene. Germline V gene data show CDR1 as MDHEN and CDR2 as SYDVKM. The CDR3 covers 13 residues. Trimming cost V 6 bases and J 2 bases, with 10 bases left between them.

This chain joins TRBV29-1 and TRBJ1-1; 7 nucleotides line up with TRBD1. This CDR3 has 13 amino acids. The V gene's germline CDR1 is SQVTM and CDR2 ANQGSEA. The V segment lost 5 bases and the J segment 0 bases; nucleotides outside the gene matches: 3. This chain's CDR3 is CSVRQGVNTEAFF. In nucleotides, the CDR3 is TGCAGCGTTAGACAGGGTGTGAACACTGAAGCTTTCTTT.

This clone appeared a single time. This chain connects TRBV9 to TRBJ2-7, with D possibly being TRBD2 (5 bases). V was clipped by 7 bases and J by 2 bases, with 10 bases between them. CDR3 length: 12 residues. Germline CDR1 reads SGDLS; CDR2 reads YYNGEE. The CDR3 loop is CASGRGAYEQYF. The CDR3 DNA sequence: TGTGCCAGCGGACGGGGAGCCTACGAGCAGTACTTC.

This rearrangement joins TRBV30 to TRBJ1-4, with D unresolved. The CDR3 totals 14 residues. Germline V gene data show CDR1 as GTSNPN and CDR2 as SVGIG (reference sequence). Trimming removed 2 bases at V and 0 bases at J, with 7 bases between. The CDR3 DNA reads TGTGCCTGGAGTCGCGTCGCAACTAATGAAAAACTGTTTTTT. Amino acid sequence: CAWSRVATNEKLFF. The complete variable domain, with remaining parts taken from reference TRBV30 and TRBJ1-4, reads SQTIHQWPATLVQPVGSPLSLECTVEGTSNPNLYWYRQAAGRGLQLLFYSVGIGQISSEVPQNLSASRPQDRQFILSSKKLLLSDSGFYLCAWSRVATNEKLFFGSGTQLSVL.

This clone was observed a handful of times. The CDR3 nucleotides are TGCGCCAGCAGTGACCGGGAGGGGCTGAACGAGCAGTACTTC. Protein sequence: CASSDREGLNEQYF. The genes are TRBV10-1 and TRBJ2-7, with TRBD2 matching 8 bases. Germline lookup yields CDR1 WNHNN and CDR2 SYGVQD (reference sequence). J lost 5 bases, V lost 3 bases, and 6 bases had no gene match. The CDR3 runs to 14 residues.

CDR3 nucleotide sequence: TGCGCCAGCAGCCAAGACGGCAGGGGGATCGAGACCCAGTACTTC. It encodes CASSQDGRGIETQYF. The chain combines TRBV4-1 with TRBJ2-5; 7 nucleotides line up with TRBD1. The CDR3 has 15 amino acids. From germline, CDR1 is MGHRA and CDR2 YSYEKL. Losses at the gene ends were 0 bases for V and 5 bases for J; bases not matched to a gene: 6.

CDR3 sequence (DNA): TGTGCCAGCAGCCAAGCCCCGGGGAGGACGGGTTCACCCCTCCACTTT. Amino acid sequence: CASSQAPGRTGSPLHF. The chain links TRBV14 to TRBJ1-6, with D uncertain. This CDR3 is built from 16 residues. Germline V CDR1 and CDR2: SGHDN, FVKESK. V was trimmed by 1 base and J by 9 bases, leaving 16 bases between them.

DNA of the CDR3: TGTGCCAGCAGACAGGTACCGCTAGCGGGAGGGGCTACCAACAATGAGCAGTTCTTC. Translation: CASRQVPLAGGATNNEQFF. This chain links TRBV7-6 with TRBJ2-1, with 12 nucleotides matching TRBD2. Germline values: CDR1 SGHVS, CDR2 FNYEAQ. Trimming at V came to 6 bases and at J to 5 bases, leaving 17 bases not matched to a gene. CDR3 length equals 19 residues.

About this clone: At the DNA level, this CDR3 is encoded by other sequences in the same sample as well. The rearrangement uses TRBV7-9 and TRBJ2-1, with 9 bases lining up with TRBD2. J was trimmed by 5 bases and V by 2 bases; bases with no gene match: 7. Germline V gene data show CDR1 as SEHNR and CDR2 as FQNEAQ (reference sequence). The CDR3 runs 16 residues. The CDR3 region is CASSLWTLAGNNEQFF. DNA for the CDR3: TGTGCCAGCAGCTTATGGACGCTAGCGGGAAACAATGAGCAGTTCTTC. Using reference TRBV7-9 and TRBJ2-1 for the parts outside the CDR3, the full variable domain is DTGVSQNPRHKITKRGQNVTFRCDPISEHNRLYWYRQTLGQGPEFLTYFQNEAQLEKSRLLSDRFSAERPKGSFSTLEIQRTEQGDSAMYLCASSLWTLAGNNEQFFGPGTRLTVL.